The clone carrying this T cell receptor (beta chain) was seen repeatedly, ten times or more. This sample stems from a study of blood T cells in healthy people across ages. There are 13 residues in the CDR3. CDR1 MNHEY and CDR2 SVGEGT come from the germline V gene. The ends were cut back, 2 bases at V and 6 bases at J, with 8 bases in the middle. A J-beta primer mix and a sample-barcoded 5' primer were used in a second PCR of roughly 7 to 12 cycles. TCRdb used MiXCR to reprocess the 5' RACE reads, holding one entry per CDR3 protein. The table shows about 590,000 distinct CDR3 sequences, with about 30% occurring only once.

This sequence was found in a woman aged 80 or older in good health. This chain uses TRBV6-2 or TRBV6-3 with TRBJ2-1; D ambiguous. Material for sequencing was blood. The CDR3 bases are TGTGCCAGCAGTTACGGGAATGGCAATGAGCAGTTCTTC. Its protein product is CASSYGNGNEQFF.